Each of the 11 T cell receptor beta chains below was sequenced from the same sample in a study of long-term antiretroviral therapy in people with HIV. At survey level, the immunoSEQ assay was run in its v3.0 version. Using immunoSEQ multiplex PCR, the repertoire was profiled, and TCRdb retains in-frame clones only, with some absent. The sample shows 25,000 to 35,000 clones, approximately 93% of them seen only once. The sample here was unsorted PBMCs, taken 3.1 years after starting antiretroviral therapy. Receptors originate from a man aged 18-30 years with HIV.

The chain combines TRBV5-4 with TRBJ1-2; TRBD1 aligns across 7 bases. Per germline, CDR1 SGHNT and CDR2 YYREEE (reference sequence). Unmatched junction bases numbered 6, after V lost 4 bases and J lost 6 bases. The CDR3 length is 13 residues. The CDR3 spells CASSQLTGDGYTF. In DNA, the CDR3 is TGTGCCAGCAGCCAACTCACAGGGGATGGCTACACCTTC.

V and J are TRBV2 and TRBJ1-1; D gene unclear. This CDR3 contains 14 residues. V lost 3 bases and J lost 0, with 8 bases in between. Germline V CDR1 and CDR2: SNHLY, FYNNEI. The CDR3 here is CASSEESMNTEAFF. In nucleotides, the CDR3 is TGTGCCAGCAGTGAGGAGAGCATGAACACTGAAGCTTTCTTT.

This clone was seen just once. The chain is built from TRBV2 and TRBJ2-1; D remains ambiguous. Germline assignment: CDR1 SNHLY and CDR2 FYNNEI. V lost 9 bases and J lost 6, with 6 bases in between. The CDR3 runs 10 residues. This CDR3 is CARRSNEQFF. The CDR3 region has the DNA TGTGCCAGACGCTCCAATGAGCAGTTCTTC.

About this clone: Other DNA sequences from this sample encode an identical CDR3 as well. The chain links TRBV29-1 to TRBJ2-7; D is possibly TRBD1 (6 bases). Per the germline V gene, CDR1 is SQVTM and CDR2 is ANQGSEA. This CDR3 comprises 11 residues. Trimming pared 4 bases from V and 5 bases from J, leaving 9 bases between. This CDR3 is CSVARGHEQYF. As DNA, the CDR3 is TGCAGCGTTGCCAGGGGACACGAGCAGTACTTC.

This chain joins TRBV19 and TRBJ1-5; 11 bases align to TRBD1. CDR1 and CDR2 (germline): LNHDA, SQIVND (reference sequence). The length of the CDR3 is 15 residues. The trim removed 7 bases at V and 6 bases at J, leaving 8 bases unmatched. DNA for the CDR3: TGTGCCAGTACCCCGGGGACAGGGGGAGTTCAGCCCCAGCATTTT. The encoded protein is CASTPGTGGVQPQHF.

The genes are TRBV10-3 and TRBJ1-2; D is possibly TRBD1 (5 bases). The CDR3 loop spans 16 amino acids. V was cut by 4 bases and J by 1 base, with 16 bases left in between. The germline CDR1 and CDR2 sequences are ENHRY and SYGVKD. CDR3 sequence (DNA): TGTGCCATCAGTGGCGGGACGGATTTTAATAACTATGGCTACACCTTC. Its translation is CAISGGTDFNNYGYTF.

V and J are TRBV9 and TRBJ1-1; no firm D call. V lost 6 bases to trimming and J lost 2 bases, with 14 bases between them. Germline CDR1 and CDR2: SGDLS and YYNGEE. This CDR3 contains 14 residues. The CDR3 bases are TGTGCCAGCACCCCAGAATGGGCTAACACTGAAGCTTTCTTT. Amino acids: CASTPEWANTEAFF.

The chain uses TRBV9 and TRBJ2-3; TRBD2 matches 8 bases. V lost 1 base and J lost 1; bases outside the gene matches: 5. CDR1 and CDR2 from the germline V gene are SGDLS and YYNGEE. This CDR3 is 16 amino acids long. The CDR3 DNA is TGTGCCAGCAGCGTATCGAGTAGCGGGGGCACAGATACGCAGTATTTT. Protein sequence: CASSVSSSGGTDTQYF.

The chain combines TRBV7-2 with TRBJ2-5; D might be TRBD2 (5 bases). The CDR3 is 15 amino acids. The V end was cut by 5 bases, the J end by 2 bases, with 15 bases between. CDR1 SGHTA and CDR2 FQGNSA come from the germline V gene. The CDR3 here is CASSNGSGRQETQYF. Written as DNA, the CDR3 is TGTGCCAGCAGCAACGGCTCTGGGAGACAAGAGACCCAGTACTTC.

This clone was observed a single time. The rearrangement links TRBV27 to TRBJ2-7; D remains ambiguous. The CDR3 loop spans 12 amino acids. The V end lost 0 bases, the J end lost 6 bases, and 6 bases lay between the germline ends. The germline V gene encodes CDR1 MNHEY and CDR2 SMNVEV (reference sequence). CDR3 sequence: CASSLSPSEQYF. The DNA of the CDR3 is TGTGCCAGCAGTTTATCGCCCAGCGAGCAGTACTTC.

V usage is TRBV6-6 and J usage is TRBJ2-7; weak D call: TRBD2 (6 bases). Trimming took 7 bases from V and 6 from J, leaving 22 bases between them. The germline V gene encodes CDR1 MNHNY and CDR2 SVGAGI (reference sequence). The CDR3 runs to 15 residues. The CDR3 here is CASTPQWGGAIEQYF. The CDR3 DNA sequence: TGTGCCAGCACCCCGCAGTGGGGCGGGGCAATCGAGCAGTACTTC.